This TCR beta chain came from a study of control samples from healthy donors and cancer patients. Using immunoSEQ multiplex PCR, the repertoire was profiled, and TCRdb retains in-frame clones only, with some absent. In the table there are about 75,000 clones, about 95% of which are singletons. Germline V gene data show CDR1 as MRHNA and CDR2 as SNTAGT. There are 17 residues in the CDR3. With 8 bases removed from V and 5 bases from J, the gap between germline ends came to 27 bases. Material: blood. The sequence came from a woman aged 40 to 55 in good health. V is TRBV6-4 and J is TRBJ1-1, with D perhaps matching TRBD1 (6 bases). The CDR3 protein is CASVRGTGWPVGTEAFF. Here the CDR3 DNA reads TGTGCCAGCGTACGCGGAACAGGGTGGCCGGTCGGAACTGAAGCTTTCTTT.